The rows below give T cell receptor beta chains drawn from one sample of a study of T cells in Graves' hyperthyroidism and ophthalmopathy. TCRdb re-derived calls from the multiplex PCR reads in MiXCR, one entry per CDR3 protein. The sample yields hundreds of thousands of distinct CDR3 sequences, 46% seen once. Sample: peripheral blood or thyroid tissue (not recorded which). The receptors originated from a woman younger than 35 with Graves' hyperthyroidism. Each CDR3 is given with its conserved first and last residue. The D gene is left open where the match is weak. Clone size, where shown, is once, few, many, or a class for clones that have expanded.

d_call clone_size j_call v_call cdr3_aa cdr3_nt
TRBD2 . TRBJ2-5 TRBV7-8 CASSLDWGGTQYF TGTGCCAGCAGCTTAGACTGGGGGGGGACCCAGTACTTC
TRBD2 few TRBJ2-5 TRBV7-2 CASSQDPSGQSTQYF TGTGCCAGCAGCCAAGACCCTAGCGGGCAATCGACCCAGTACTTC
. . TRBJ1-4 TRBV24-1 CATSDSWTASNEKLFF TGTGCCACCAGTGATTCGTGGACAGCCTCTAATGAAAAACTGTTTTTT
. few TRBJ2-5 TRBV9 CASSVAGDVKETQYF TGTGCCAGCAGCGTAGCGGGAGACGTTAAAGAGACCCAGTACTTC
. . TRBJ1-1 TRBV29-1 CSVGSRTEAFF TGCAGCGTTGGGAGTCGAACTGAAGCTTTCTTT
TRBD1 . TRBJ1-2 TRBV29-1 CSAAGTGGLGYTF TGCAGCGCAGCCGGGACAGGGGGTTTAGGCTACACCTTC
TRBD1 few TRBJ1-2 TRBV7-6 CASSLNLLGTGVGYTF TGTGCCAGCAGCTTAAACCTCCTCGGGACAGGGGTTGGCTACACCTTC
TRBD1 . TRBJ1-4 TRBV5-4 CASSLARTGLNEKLFF TGTGCCAGCAGCTTGGCGAGGACAGGACTTAATGAAAAACTGTTTTTT
. few TRBJ1-1 TRBV19 CASEDSLTTEAFF TGTGCCAGTGAAGACTCTTTGACCACTGAAGCTTTCTTT
TRBD1 few TRBJ2-7 TRBV7-9 CASSFDLGTGFYEQYF TGTGCCAGCAGCTTCGACTTGGGGACAGGGTTTTACGAGCAGTACTTC
TRBD2 few TRBJ2-7 TRBV20-1 CSAPRASGSFEQYF TGCAGTGCTCCAAGGGCTAGCGGGAGCTTCGAGCAGTACTTC
. many TRBJ1-1 TRBV10-3 CAIRQDFDRDTEAFF TGTGCCATCAGACAGGACTTTGATCGCGACACTGAAGCTTTCTTT
TRBD1 many TRBJ1-3 TRBV10-3 CAISRDRGVGNTIYF TGTGCCATCAGCCGGGACAGGGGAGTAGGAAACACCATATATTTT
. few TRBJ2-7 TRBV7-2 CASSSETASYEQYF TGTGCCAGCAGCTCGGAAACGGCCTCCTACGAGCAGTACTTC
. . TRBJ1-5 TRBV20-1 CSASASNQPQHF TGCAGTGCTAGTGCCAGCAATCAGCCCCAGCATTTT
. . TRBJ2-7 TRBV7-9 CASSLPDGPRAHEQYF TGTGCCAGCAGCTTACCAGACGGCCCTCGAGCCCACGAGCAGTACTTC
. . TRBJ1-4 TRBV7-4 CASSTIRGRVFF TGTGCCAGCAGCACCATTAGGGGCAGGGTGTTTTTT
TRBD2 . TRBJ2-7 TRBV19 CASSIAGLAGAWEQYF TGTGCCAGTAGTATAGCAGGACTAGCGGGAGCGTGGGAGCAGTACTTC
. few TRBJ2-7 TRBV7-6 CASRSLYEQYF TGTGCCAGCAGATCCCTCTACGAGCAGTACTTC
. few TRBJ2-2 TRBV6-5 CASSARGTGELFF TGTGCCAGCAGCGCCAGGGGAACCGGGGAGCTGTTTTTT
. many TRBJ1-5 TRBV10-2 CASSEGGSQPQHF TGCGCCAGCAGTGAAGGGGGTAGTCAGCCCCAGCATTTT
. . TRBJ1-4 TRBV7-8 CASSLVYGF TGTGCCAGCAGCTTAGTATACGGATTT
. . TRBJ1-1 TRBV10-3 CAIRGPGAEAFF TGTGCCATCAGAGGGCCGGGGGCTGAAGCTTTCTTT
. . TRBJ1-1 TRBV7-2 CASSLLGQGITEAFF TGTGCCAGCAGCTTACTGGGGCAGGGAATCACTGAAGCTTTCTTT
TRBD1 . TRBJ2-2 TRBV5-1 CASSRTGALGELFF TGCGCCAGCAGCCGAACAGGGGCCCTCGGGGAGCTGTTTTTT
TRBD2 few TRBJ2-7 TRBV2 CASSSAGSFHEQYF TGTGCCAGCAGTTCAGCGGGATCCTTCCACGAGCAGTACTTC
TRBD1 . TRBJ1-2 TRBV25-1 CASSPEGTGDYGYTF TGTGCCAGCTCACCAGAAGGGACAGGGGACTATGGCTACACCTTC
. many TRBJ2-7 TRBV20-1 CSARAQQGSFEQYF TGCAGTGCTAGAGCGCAACAGGGTTCCTTCGAGCAGTACTTC
TRBD2 . TRBJ2-2 TRBV10-3 CAISAPLAGTGELFF TGTGCCATCAGTGCTCCCTTAGCGGGAACCGGGGAGCTGTTTTTT
. few TRBJ1-1 TRBV7-2 CASSLFGGRNTEAFF TGTGCCAGCAGCTTATTTGGGGGCCGGAACACTGAAGCTTTCTTT
. few TRBJ1-1 TRBV29-1 CSVEVDGMNTEAFF TGCAGCGTTGAAGTGGACGGCATGAACACTGAAGCTTTCTTT
TRBD2 . TRBJ2-5 TRBV7-9 CASSLLAGRQETQYF TGTGCCAGCAGCTTACTAGCGGGACGGCAAGAGACCCAGTACTTC
. many TRBJ1-5 TRBV25-1 CASSESGWGNQPQHF TGTGCCAGCAGTGAATCCGGCTGGGGCAATCAGCCCCAGCATTTT
. many TRBJ2-5 TRBV20-1 CSAELGKQETQYF TGCAGTGCCGAGCTCGGGAAACAAGAGACCCAGTACTTC
. once TRBJ1-1 TRBV2 CATSSERYTEAFF TGTGCCACCAGCAGTGAACGCTACACTGAAGCTTTCTTT
TRBD2 many TRBJ2-5 TRBV29-1 CSVEGLADKETQYF TGCAGCGTTGAGGGGCTAGCGGACAAAGAGACCCAGTACTTC
. . TRBJ2-7 TRBV10-3 CAISGGRLLEQHF TGTGCCATCAGTGGGGGGAGGCTGCTCGAGCAGCACTTC
. once TRBJ1-4 TRBV29-1 CSVLWPGEGEKLFF TGCAGCGTTCTTTGGCCAGGGGAGGGTGAAAAACTGTTTTTT
. . TRBJ1-3 TRBV2 CASSAGQSRSRNTIYF TGTGCCAGCTCAGCCGGACAGTCCCGGTCCAGAAACACCATATATTTT
TRBD1 . TRBJ2-7 TRBV7-2 CSSSQRPGQGVGEQYF TGTTCCAGCAGCCAAAGACCGGGACAGGGTGTTGGCGAGCAGTACTTC
TRBD2 few TRBJ2-7 TRBV6-5 CASSHVAGGYEQYF TGTGCCAGCAGCCACGTAGCGGGAGGTTACGAGCAGTACTTC
TRBD2 . TRBJ2-7 TRBV12-3/TRBV12-4 CASRLAGISYEQYF TGTGCCAGCAGACTAGCGGGAATCTCCTACGAGCAGTACTTC
TRBD2 few TRBJ2-5 TRBV12-3/TRBV12-4 CASRRTSGRETQYF TGTGCCAGCAGACGGACTAGCGGTAGGGAGACCCAGTACTTC
. . TRBJ1-6 TRBV7-9 CASSQASTLHF TGTGCCAGCAGCCAAGCGAGCACCCTCCACTTT
TRBD2 . TRBJ2-7 TRBV29-1 CSVFGRAGYEQYF TGCAGCGTATTCGGGAGGGCCGGCTACGAGCAGTACTTC
TRBD2 . TRBJ2-7 TRBV10-3 CAISEWASGRGEQYF TGTGCCATCAGTGAGTGGGCTAGCGGGAGGGGAGAGCAGTACTTC
. . TRBJ2-2 TRBV2 CASSVTGTGELFF TGTGCCAGCAGTGTAACTGGGACCGGGGAGCTGTTTTTT
. . TRBJ2-2 TRBV12-3/TRBV12-4 CASSFGTPGELFF TGTGCCAGCAGTTTTGGTACCCCCGGGGAGCTGTTTTTT
TRBD1 . TRBJ2-5 TRBV2 CASTTTGVQPQYF TGTGCCAGCACCACGACAGGGGTTCAGCCCCAGTACTTC
. few TRBJ1-1 TRBV19 CASRATGPTEAFF TGTGCCAGTAGGGCTACAGGGCCCACTGAAGCTTTCTTT
TRBD1 . TRBJ1-6 TRBV10-3 CASTGQYNSPLHF TGTGCCAGCACGGGACAGTATAATTCACCCCTCCACTTT